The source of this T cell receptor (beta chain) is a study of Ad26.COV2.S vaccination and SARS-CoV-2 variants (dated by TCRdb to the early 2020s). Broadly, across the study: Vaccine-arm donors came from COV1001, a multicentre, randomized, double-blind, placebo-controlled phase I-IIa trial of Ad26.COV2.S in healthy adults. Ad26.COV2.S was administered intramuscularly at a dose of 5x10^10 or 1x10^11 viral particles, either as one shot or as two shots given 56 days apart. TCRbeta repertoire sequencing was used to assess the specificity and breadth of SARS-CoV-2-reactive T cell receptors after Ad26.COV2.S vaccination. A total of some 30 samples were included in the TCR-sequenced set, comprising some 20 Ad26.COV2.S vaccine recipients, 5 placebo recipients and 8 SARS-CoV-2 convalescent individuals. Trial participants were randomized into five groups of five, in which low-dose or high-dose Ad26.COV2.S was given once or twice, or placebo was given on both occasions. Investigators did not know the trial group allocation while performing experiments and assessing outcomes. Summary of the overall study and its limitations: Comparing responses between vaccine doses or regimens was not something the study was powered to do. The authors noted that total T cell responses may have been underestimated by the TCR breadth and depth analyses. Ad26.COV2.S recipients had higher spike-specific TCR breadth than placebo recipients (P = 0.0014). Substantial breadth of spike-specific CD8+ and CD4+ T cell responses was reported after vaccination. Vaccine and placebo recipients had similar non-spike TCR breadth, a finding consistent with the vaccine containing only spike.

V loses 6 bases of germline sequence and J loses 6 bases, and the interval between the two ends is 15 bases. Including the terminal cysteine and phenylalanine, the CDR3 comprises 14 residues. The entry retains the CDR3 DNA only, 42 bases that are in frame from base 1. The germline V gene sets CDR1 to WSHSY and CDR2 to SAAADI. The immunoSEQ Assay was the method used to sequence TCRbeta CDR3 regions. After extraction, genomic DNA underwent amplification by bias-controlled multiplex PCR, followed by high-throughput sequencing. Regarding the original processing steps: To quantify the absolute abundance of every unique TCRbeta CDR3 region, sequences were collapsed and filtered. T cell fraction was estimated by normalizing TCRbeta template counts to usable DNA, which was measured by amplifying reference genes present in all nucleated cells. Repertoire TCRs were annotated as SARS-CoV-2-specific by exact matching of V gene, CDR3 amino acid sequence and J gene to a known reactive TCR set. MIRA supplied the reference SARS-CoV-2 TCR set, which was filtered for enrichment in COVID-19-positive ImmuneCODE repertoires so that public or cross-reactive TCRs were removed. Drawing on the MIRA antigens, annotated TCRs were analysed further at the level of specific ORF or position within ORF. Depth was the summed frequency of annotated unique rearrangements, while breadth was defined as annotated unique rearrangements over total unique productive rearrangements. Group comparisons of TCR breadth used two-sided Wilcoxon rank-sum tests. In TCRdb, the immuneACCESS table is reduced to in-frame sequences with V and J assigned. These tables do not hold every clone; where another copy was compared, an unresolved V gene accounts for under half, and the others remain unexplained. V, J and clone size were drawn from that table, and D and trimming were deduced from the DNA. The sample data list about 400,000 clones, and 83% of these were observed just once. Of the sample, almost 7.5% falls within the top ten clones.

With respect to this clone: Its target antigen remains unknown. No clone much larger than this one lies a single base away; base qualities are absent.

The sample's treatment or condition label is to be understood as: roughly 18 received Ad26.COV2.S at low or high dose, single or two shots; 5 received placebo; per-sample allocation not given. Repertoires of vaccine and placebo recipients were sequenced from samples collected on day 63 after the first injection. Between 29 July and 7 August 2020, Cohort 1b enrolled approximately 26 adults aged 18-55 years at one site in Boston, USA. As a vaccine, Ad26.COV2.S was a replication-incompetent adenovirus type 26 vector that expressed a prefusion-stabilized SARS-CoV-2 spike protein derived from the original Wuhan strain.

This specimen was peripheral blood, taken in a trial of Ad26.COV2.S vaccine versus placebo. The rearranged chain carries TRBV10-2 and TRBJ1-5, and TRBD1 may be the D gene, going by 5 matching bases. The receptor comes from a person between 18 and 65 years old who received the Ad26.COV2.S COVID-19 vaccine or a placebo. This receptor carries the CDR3 CASRGQGGSQPQHF. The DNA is TGCGCCAGCAGGGGGCAGGGAGGTTCTCAGCCCCAGCATTTT.